The source of this T cell receptor beta chain is a study of T-cell reconstitution after alpha-beta-depleted transplantation in children. As it was prepared, the TCRbeta library received unique molecular identifiers. TCRdb analysed the PCR reads with MiXCR anew, one entry per CDR3 protein. Among some 200,000 distinct CDR3 sequences listed, about 6% were seen once. Germline CDR1 and CDR2: MNHEY and SVGAGI. The germline V and J ends were trimmed by 2 bases and 5 bases, with 12 bases remaining between them. CDR3 size: 14 residues. The sequenced sample was PBMCs, obtained before TCRalphabeta/CD19-depleted stem cell transplant. The rearrangement links TRBV6-5 to TRBJ2-5, with a weak D call TRBD2 (6 bases). The TCR sequence derives from a girl under three years old with combined immunodeficiency, due to receive a stem cell transplant. CDR3 nucleotides: TGTGCCAGCAGTTACATGGCGGGGCGGGAGACCCAGTACTTC. It is translated as CASSYMAGRETQYF.